These 22 T cell receptor beta chains originate from one sample sequenced in a study of somatic mutations in cytotoxic T cells in rheumatoid arthritis. Profiled with immunoSEQ multiplex PCR; TCRdb holds only in-frame clones, not every one. The sample carries about 20,000 clones, just over 85% recorded once. The sequenced material came from CD8+ T cells sorted from blood. These receptors came from a woman aged 45-65 years in good health.

The genes are TRBV2 and TRBJ2-5, with D perhaps TRBD1 (5 bases). Trimming removed 2 bases from V and 1 base from J, with 8 bases in between. CDR1 SNHLY and CDR2 FYNNEI come from the germline V gene. The CDR3 is made up of 14 amino acids. CDR3 protein: CASSERGGQETQYF. In DNA, the CDR3 is TGTGCCAGCAGTGAAAGGGGCGGCCAAGAGACCCAGTACTTC.

This clone was seen once. The rearrangement joins TRBV7-8 to TRBJ2-5, with D tentatively TRBD2 (6 bases). V shed 4 bases and J shed 3 bases, with 18 bases lying between them. Germline V gene sequence: CDR1 SGHVS, CDR2 FQNEAQ. This CDR3 has 16 residues. Here the CDR3 reads CASSSTAEGIEETQYF. For the CDR3, the DNA is TGTGCCAGCAGCTCTACAGCGGAGGGGATAGAAGAGACCCAGTACTTC. Combining the CDR3 with reference TRBV7-8 and TRBJ2-5 gives the whole variable domain GAGVSQSPRYKVAKRGQDVALRCDPISGHVSLFWYQQALGQGPEFLTYFQNEAQLDKSGLPSDRFFAERPEGSVSTLKIQRTQQEDSAVYLCASSSTAEGIEETQYFGPGTRLLVL.

The CDR3 sequence: CASSQDRAVNYGYTF. The CDR3 DNA reads as TGCGCCAGCAGCCAAGATCGGGCAGTTAACTATGGCTACACCTTC. This chain connects TRBV4-3 to TRBJ1-2; no definite D call. Germline V gives CDR1 LGHNA, CDR2 YSLEER. There are 15 residues in the CDR3. Trimming took off 0 bases at V and 1 base at J, with 9 bases between the two ends.

The CDR3, as DNA: TGTGCCAGCAGTTGGGACAGAATGAACACTGAAGCTTTCTTT. Amino acid sequence: CASSWDRMNTEAFF. The J gene is TRBJ1-1, the V gene TRBV6-5, with TRBD1 identical over 7 bases. Germline assignment: CDR1 MNHEY and CDR2 SVGAGI. The V and J ends lost 4 bases and 0 bases, in that order; junction bases with no gene match: 2. CDR3 size: 14 residues.

The chain carries TRBV9 and TRBJ1-2; 7 bases match TRBD1. The germline V gene has CDR1 SGDLS and CDR2 YYNGEE. V lost 0 bases and J lost 8; bases outside the gene matches: 10. The length of the CDR3 is 15 residues. The chain's CDR3 is CASSVDMDRSVGYTF. The CDR3 DNA reads TGTGCCAGCAGCGTAGATATGGACAGGTCTGTAGGCTACACCTTC.

The rearrangement links TRBV7-9 to TRBJ2-2, with D possibly matching TRBD2 (6 bases). Per germline, CDR1 SEHNR and CDR2 FQNEAQ (reference sequence). CDR3 length: 15 amino acids. V was pared by 5 bases and J by 6 bases, with 16 bases between. DNA for the CDR3: TGTGCCAGCAGCGCCGCGGGGCTAGGAGCCGGGGAGCTGTTTTTT. Translating it yields CASSAAGLGAGELFF.

This clone was counted only a few times. The chain uses TRBV9 and TRBJ1-5, with D hard to call. The V gene's germline CDR1 is SGDLS and CDR2 YYNGEE. V lost 8 bases to trimming and J lost 4 bases, with 19 bases between them. The CDR3 runs to 15 residues. In DNA form, the CDR3 reads TGTGCCAGTAAACGGGGAGGGCAAAAAAATCAGCCCCAGCATTTT. It yields the protein CASKRGGQKNQPQHF.

The chain combines TRBV7-2 with TRBJ2-7, with D uncertain. The CDR3 sequence is 11 residues long. Germline loops: CDR1 SGHTA, CDR2 FQGNSA. Trimming took off 1 base at V and 12 bases at J, with 10 bases between the two ends. Here the CDR3 reads CASSLGGFLYF. The CDR3 coding sequence is TGTGCCAGCAGCTTAGGTGGGTTCCTGTACTTC.

V is TRBV27 and J is TRBJ1-1; 8 nucleotides agree with TRBD1. The ends lost 6 bases at V and 2 bases at J; junction bases unmatched: 5. The CDR3 has 14 residues. Germline CDR1 reads MNHEY; CDR2 reads SMNVEV (reference sequence). The CDR3 nucleotides are TGTGCCAGCAGCTACAGGGGGAGTAACACTGAAGCTTTCTTT. Its translation is CASSYRGSNTEAFF.

The V call is TRBV2, the J call TRBJ2-1; 13 nucleotides align to TRBD2. Trimming took 6 bases from V and 10 from J; bases not matched to a gene: 6. The CDR3 is made up of 14 amino acids. CDR1 and CDR2 (germline): SNHLY, FYNNEI. CDR3 residues: CASRAPGLAGEQFF. CDR3 DNA sequence: TGTGCCAGCAGAGCGCCGGGACTAGCGGGAGAGCAGTTCTTC.

This chain links TRBV9 with TRBJ1-4; D is uncertain. The CDR3 covers 14 residues. The V end was cut by 3 bases, the J end by 3 bases, with 9 bases between. Germline values: CDR1 SGDLS, CDR2 YYNGEE. As DNA, the CDR3 is TGTGCCAGCAGCGGGACCGTCGCTAATGAAAAACTGTTTTTT. It encodes CASSGTVANEKLFF.

This sequence joins TRBV27 and TRBJ1-5; D is possibly TRBD1 (5 bases). This CDR3 has 15 amino acids. CDR1 is MNHEY, CDR2 SMNVEV, per germline (reference sequence). Trimming left V 7 bases short and J 0 bases short, with 13 bases between. Written as DNA, the CDR3 is TGTGCCAGCAAGGATTGGGGGGATAGCAATCAGCCCCAGCATTTT. Translation: CASKDWGDSNQPQHF.

The CDR3 reads CASSPTGVRHEQYF. Written as DNA, the CDR3 is TGTGCCAGCAGCCCGACAGGGGTGAGGCACGAGCAGTACTTC. This sequence joins TRBV9 and TRBJ2-7, with TRBD1 matching over 8 bases. CDR3 length equals 14 residues. CDR1 and CDR2 from the germline V gene are SGDLS and YYNGEE. Trimming cost V 4 bases and J 5 bases; bases outside gene matches: 8.

The chain joins TRBV4-1 to TRBJ1-1; possibly TRBD1 for D (5 bases). CDR1 is MGHRA and CDR2 is YSYEKL in the germline V gene. Trimming cost V 1 base and J 1 base, with 13 bases left between them. This CDR3 is 16 amino acids long. CDR3 DNA sequence: TGCGCCAGCAGCCAAGGGGCAGGGAAAAGGAACACTGAAGCTTTCTTT. Amino acids: CASSQGAGKRNTEAFF.

The chain has TRBV9 and TRBJ2-3; D is undetermined. The germline V gene encodes CDR1 SGDLS and CDR2 YYNGEE. There are 14 residues in the CDR3. Trimming stripped 0 bases from V and 3 bases from J, with 8 bases between. The CDR3 protein is CASSVEALTDTQYF. CDR3 in DNA: TGTGCCAGCAGCGTAGAGGCCTTGACAGATACGCAGTATTTT. The full variable domain, in which reference TRBV9 and TRBJ2-3 provide the parts outside the CDR3, is DSGVTQTPKHLITATGQRVTLRCSPRSGDLSVYWYQQSLDQGLQFLIQYYNGEERAKGNILERFSAQQFPDLHSELNLSSLELGDSALYFCASSVEALTDTQYFGPGTRLTVL.

This clone appeared once. V is TRBV6-5 and J is TRBJ1-1; D remains ambiguous. The ends were cut back, 3 bases at V and 2 bases at J, with 13 bases in the middle. The CDR3 consists of 15 residues. Germline CDR1 is MNHEY and CDR2 is SVGAGI. Written as DNA, the CDR3 is TGTGCCAGCAGTTATTTTGACGGCCCCAACACTGAAGCTTTCTTT. Translating it yields CASSYFDGPNTEAFF.

The chain carries TRBV19 and TRBJ2-2; TRBD2 might be the D (7 bases). Germline assignment: CDR1 LNHDA and CDR2 SQIVND (reference sequence). The CDR3 contains 17 residues. The germline V and J ends were trimmed by 0 bases and 4 bases, with 15 bases remaining between them. The CDR3 sequence is CASSIDVGGGGTGELFF. The CDR3 DNA reads as TGTGCCAGTAGTATAGATGTCGGGGGCGGGGGCACCGGGGAGCTGTTTTTT.

The count of this clone is one. This chain connects TRBV4-3 to TRBJ1-2; TRBD1 matches at 7 bases. Germline CDR1 is LGHNA and CDR2 is YSLEER. The V and J ends lost 4 bases and 6 bases, in that order; junction bases with no gene match: 20. The CDR3 spans 18 residues. This CDR3 is CASSRMGGGTDLGDGYTF. CDR3 coding DNA: TGCGCCAGCAGCCGGATGGGAGGGGGCACCGACCTAGGAGATGGCTACACCTTC.

The V call is TRBV11-2, the J call TRBJ2-5; the D gene is possibly TRBD2 (6 bases). The DNA matches TRBJ2-7 better at its end, which makes the J call doubtful. CDR3 size: 14 residues. Germline CDR1 SGHAT, CDR2 FQNNGV. CDR3 sequence reads: CASSYRDSYYEQYF. CDR3 nucleotide sequence: TGTGCCAGCAGCTACCGGGACTCTTACTACGAGCAGTACTTC.

This clone was seen a few times. This rearrangement joins TRBV6-4 to TRBJ2-1, with 7 bases identical to TRBD2. The CDR3 contains 15 residues. Germline CDR1 MRHNA, CDR2 SNTAGT. J lost 2 bases, V lost 3 bases, and 4 bases had no gene match. CDR3 coding DNA: TGTGCCAGCAGTGAGAGGGCGGGGGCCTACAATGAGCAGTTCTTC. It codes for CASSERAGAYNEQFF.

This chain uses TRBV18 with TRBJ2-5; 7 bases agree with TRBD1. Germline V gene lookup returns CDR1 KGHSH and CDR2 LQKENI. This CDR3 comprises 15 residues. Trimming at V came to 3 bases and at J to 4 bases, leaving 8 bases not matched to a gene. The CDR3 here is CASSPDRELGETQYF. DNA of the CDR3: TGTGCCAGCTCACCCGACAGGGAACTTGGAGAGACCCAGTACTTC.

V and J are TRBV27 and TRBJ1-2, with 9 bases fitting TRBD1. Germline V gives CDR1 MNHEY, CDR2 SMNVEV (reference sequence). V dropped 5 bases and J dropped 3; count of bases not matched to a gene: 16. This CDR3 region has 18 residues. The CDR3 DNA is TGTGCCAGCAGTACCACCGGGACAGGGTATTTATTAGACTATGGCTACACCTTC. Its protein product is CASSTTGTGYLLDYGYTF.